The sequence of this T cell receptor beta chain was determined in a study of cytotoxic CD8 clonotypes in ibrutinib-treated CLL listed by TCRdb under 2021. With respect to the entire study: The cohort was composed of ten to eleven relapsed/refractory and approximately 16 treatment-naive patients; IGHV unmutated status was identified in 17 patients. Responses were partial in roughly 25 patients and complete in 2; after median around 65 months follow-up, roughly 14 stayed in remission and 12 progressed. Response samples were taken after a median of roughly 12 months on treatment, ranging from roughly 6 to 36 months. Samples averaged roughly 260,000 productive templates and more than 85,000 productive rearrangements. Longitudinal samples were obtainable from about 30% of the roughly 86 participants in the trial. Cryopreserved peripheral blood mononuclear cells were obtained before treatment, at response, and at either sustained remission or disease progression. Patients were still on ibrutinib when every remission and progressive disease sample was collected.

Each clonotype received, on average, around 10x coverage in deep resolution sequencing performed on a MiSeq, where the target depth lay between 1 in 1 million and 1 in 200,000 T cells. The immunoSEQ hsTCRB Kit was used to generate TCR beta libraries. As for the authors' bioinformatics: The data were analyzed with ImmunoSEQ Analyzer and ImmunoSEQ Data Assistant, and V, D and J gene assignments followed IMGT definitions. Clonality, which ranges from 0 to 1, was calculated as one minus the normalized Shannon entropy of productive rearrangement frequencies. Only overrepresented clonotypes making up at least 0.05% of the repertoire of each patient were included in the public clonotype analysis. Roughly 13 repertoires from age-matched healthy donors, obtained from immuneACCESS, served as clonality controls. Imported from immuneACCESS, the table was reduced by TCRdb to in-frame sequences with V and J called. These copies leave out some clones; in studies compared against another copy, an unresolved V gene accounts for under half, and the cause of the remainder is not known. V, J and clone size are taken as reported in that table, and D and trimming were inferred from the DNA itself. Here the sample has over 200,000 clones; about three quarters occur a single time. Of the sample, 5.5% to 6% is held by the ten largest clones.

Concerning this clone: The antigen it recognizes is unknown. No much larger clonotype is one base removed from it; base qualities were not supplied.

Broader findings and caveats from the paper: An increase in clonality was observed at ibrutinib response, with clonality remaining stable during sustained remission and falling back toward baseline at progression. Baseline clonality exceeded that of age-matched healthy donors and correlated strongly with circulating CD8+ T-cell counts. Public clonotypes were rare and either contracted or stayed stable during treatment, and the rise in clonality at ibrutinib response reflected the expansion of private clonotypes. Sustained-remission and progressing patients did not have matched sampling times, and lymph node repertoires were not examined.

Taken with the paper, the label for time point translates to: roughly 12 months on ibrutinib. For TCR beta library preparation, 1.5 to 2 micrograms of genomic DNA were extracted from the cryopreserved PBMCs. Longitudinal blood samples from CLL patients on ibrutinib monotherapy underwent high-throughput TCR beta sequencing. The patients took part in an open-label, single-center phase 2 trial of ibrutinib monotherapy. The CDR3, from cysteine to phenylalanine, totals 15 residues. CDR3 DNA only is kept here, 45 bases in frame from base 1. CDR1 and CDR2 were assigned from the germline V gene as LGHNT and FRNRAP. V is pruned by 6 bases and J by 3 bases, leaving 4 bases of the junction without a gene match.

The chain is encoded by TRBV12-5 joined to TRBJ2-7, with 14 central nucleotides matching TRBD2. The origin of this receptor is a human donor with chronic lymphocytic leukemia. Here the sequenced sample was PBMCs, taken after 12 months of ibrutinib treatment. CDR3 reads: CASGVGLAGVYEQYF. The nucleotide sequence is given as TGTGCTAGTGGGGTGGGACTAGCGGGAGTCTACGAGCAGTACTTC. The CDR3, completed at both ends by the reference TRBV12-5 and TRBJ2-7 genes, gives the full variable domain DARVTQTPRHKVTEMGQEVTMRCQPILGHNTVFWYRQTMMQGLELLAYFRNRAPLDDSGMPKDRFSAEMPDATLATLKIQPSEPRDSAVYFCASGVGLAGVYEQYFGPGTRLTVT.